This T cell receptor (beta chain) stems from a study of blood T cell repertoires in COVID-19. For the study at large: Acute and convalescent COVID-19 specimens originated in the United States, Italy and Spain. Sources were T cells, B-cell-depleted T cells, or PBMCs; the material itself was cDNA or gDNA.

Authors' methods: For nucleated cells, counts were estimated from reference gene primer amplification. Profiling relied on immunoSEQ multiplex PCR, and the TCRdb table lists in-frame clones only, not all of them. Clonal size and the V and J genes are those of that table, whereas D and trimming came from the DNA. This sample has approximately 4,900 clones; around 90% occur once, and the top ten carry less than 25%. Between the trimmed V and J ends, which lost 0 bases and 4 bases, there was a span of 18 bases. Germline V gives CDR1 SGHVS, CDR2 FQNEAQ. This CDR3 spans 18 amino acids. The sequencing input was peripheral blood. V gene TRBV7-8 combines with J gene TRBJ2-2; possibly TRBD1 for D (5 bases). The TCR sequence derives from a human donor in a cohort sampled during active COVID-19. In DNA, the CDR3 is TGTGCCAGCAGCTTAGCGCAGCGACAGATTAAGTTCACCGGGGAGCTGTTTTTT. Its translation is CASSLAQRQIKFTGELFF. The full variable domain, rest sourced from reference TRBV7-8 and TRBJ2-2, is GAGVSQSPRYKVAKRGQDVALRCDPISGHVSLFWYQQALGQGPEFLTYFQNEAQLDKSGLPSDRFFAERPEGSVSTLKIQRTQQEDSAVYLCASSLAQRQIKFTGELFFGEGSRLTVL.